The next 2 T cell receptor beta chains were all read from a single sample in a study of blood T cell repertoires in COVID-19. Repertoires were generated with immunoSEQ multiplex PCR, while TCRdb's copy carries only in-frame clones and drops some. Of about 150,000 clones in the sample, about 90% were seen once. Sequencing used peripheral blood. The source of these receptors is a man in his fifties with acute or convalescent COVID-19.

Here the CDR3 reads CASSSRGRGANEQFF. CDR3 nucleotide sequence: TGTGCCAGCAGTTCACGCGGACGGGGGGCCAATGAGCAGTTCTTC. The J gene is TRBJ2-1, the V gene TRBV28; D might be TRBD2 (7 bases). This CDR3 has 15 residues. Germline V gene lookup returns CDR1 MDHEN and CDR2 SYDVKM. The germline V and J ends were trimmed by 4 bases and 6 bases, with 16 bases remaining between them.

The V call is TRBV27, the J call TRBJ2-1; D might be TRBD1 (5 bases). The CDR3 loop spans 15 amino acids. Germline CDR1 reads MNHEY; CDR2 reads SMNVEV (reference sequence). With 3 bases removed from V and 0 bases from J, the gap between germline ends came to 9 bases. The CDR3 here is CASSLGPGSYNEQFF. The DNA for the CDR3 is TGTGCCAGCAGTTTGGGGCCTGGCTCCTACAATGAGCAGTTCTTC.